This TCR beta chain was obtained from a study of CD8+CD57+ T cells in acquired aplastic anemia. Study overall: CD4+ and CD8+ cells, once sorted, gave DNA averaging roughly 3 ug. Mean read depth for CD4+ cells from healthy donors was about 9.9 million. Whole-study results and caveats: Patients and controls had in common twenty-nine CD8+ CDR3 sequences.

As for this clonotype: The antigen remains unidentified.

It was genomic DNA that served as the template for profiling TCR beta VDJ and CDR3. TCRdb itself ran the reads through MiXCR, one entry per CDR3 protein. Of about 160,000 distinct CDR3 sequences listed, around 45% were seen once; the top ten hold approximately 1%. This CDR3 is built from 15 residues. Germline V gene sequence: CDR1 MGHDK, CDR2 SYGVNS. After removal of 4 bases from V and 6 bases from J, the junction contained 10 bases not matched to a gene. This rearrangement joins TRBV25-1 to TRBJ2-7; 9 positions match TRBD2. The clonotype comes from a human donor in good health. Sequencing was carried out using sorted CD4+, CD8+, or CD8+CD57+ T cells (not recorded which) from PBMCs. The CDR3 spells CASSAGLAIVGEQYF. In DNA form, the CDR3 reads TGTGCCAGCAGTGCAGGACTAGCGATAGTGGGCGAGCAGTACTTC.